This T cell receptor beta chain was recovered during a study of blood T cell repertoires in COVID-19. Study at large: The United States, Italy and Spain provided the acute and convalescent COVID-19 samples.

Per the study methods: Reference gene primer amplification gave estimated nucleated cell counts. Assay used: immunoSEQ multiplex PCR; TCRdb lists only in-frame clones, some missing. The DNA was the basis for D and trimming; V, J and clone size are from that table. Seen here are approximately 300,000 clones, approximately 81% observed once, and the top ten hold approximately 1.9%. V was pared by 4 bases and J by 4 bases, with 7 bases of the junction left unmatched. The CDR3 totals 16 residues. The germline gives CDR1 LGHNA, CDR2 YNFKEQ. The sequenced sample consisted of PBMCs or T cells enriched from blood (not recorded which). The TCR sequence derives from a woman aged 30 to 39 who had been exposed to COVID-19. The V gene is TRBV4-2, the J gene TRBJ2-1; 10 nucleotides agree with TRBD2. CDR3 loop: CASSLPGLAEYNEQFF. The DNA for the CDR3 is TGTGCCAGCAGCCTTCCTGGACTAGCGGAATACAATGAGCAGTTCTTC.